The 30 T cell receptor beta chains reported below all come from one sample, sequenced in a study of blood T cells in healthy people across ages. A sample-barcoded 5' primer and a J-beta primer mix were used in a second PCR of about 7 to 12 cycles. MiXCR, run by TCRdb on the 5' RACE reads, gives a single entry per CDR3 protein. Of fewer than 950,000 distinct CDR3 sequences in the sample, less than 70% were seen once. The sample taken for sequencing was blood. The receptors were gathered from a man older than 75 in good health.

This chain links TRBV6-1 with TRBJ2-5, with 9 bases fitting TRBD1. Germline CDR1 is MNHNS and CDR2 is SASEGT. The V segment lost 4 bases and the J segment 5 bases; nucleotides outside the gene matches: 5. This CDR3 spans 14 amino acids. DNA for the CDR3: TGTGCCAGCAGTGGACAGGGGGTTCGGGAGACCCAGTACTTC. The encoded protein is CASSGQGVRETQYF.

The chain employs TRBV6-1 and TRBJ2-3; possibly TRBD1 or TRBD2 for D (5 bases each). The CDR3 spans 13 residues. Trimming removed 2 bases at V and 14 bases at J, with 17 bases between. Germline-derived CDR1 and CDR2 are MNHNS and SASEGT. CDR3 loop: CASSEYPGRYAYF. For the CDR3, the DNA is TGTGCCAGCAGTGAATACCCGGGACGATACGCGTATTTT.

This clonotype was seen a handful of times. V and J are TRBV15 and TRBJ2-1; D perhaps matches TRBD2 (6 bases). Germline V gene data show CDR1 as LNHNV and CDR2 as YYDKDF (reference sequence). This CDR3 contains 17 residues. Trimming pared 0 bases from V and 5 bases from J, leaving 17 bases between. The DNA of the CDR3 is TGTGCCACCAGCAGAGACGGGGAGGTTGGTATACACAATGAGCAGTTCTTC. Its translation: CATSRDGEVGIHNEQFF.

The CDR3 nucleotides are TGCAGTGCTAGCGGAAGCGGGAGCCCTTGGGGTTCCTACGAGCAGTACTTC. This gives the protein CSASGSGSPWGSYEQYF. This chain links TRBV20-1 with TRBJ2-7; the match to TRBD2 covers 8 bases. The V segment lost 3 bases and the J segment 1 base; nucleotides outside the gene matches: 14. This CDR3 spans 17 amino acids. Looked up from germline, CDR1 is DFQATT and CDR2 is SNEGSKA (reference sequence).

The chain joins TRBV20-1 to TRBJ1-2, with TRBD1 matching 7 bases. V lost 0 bases, J lost 4 bases, and 11 bases stayed unmatched. This CDR3 comprises 16 residues. Germline V gene data show CDR1 as DFQATT and CDR2 as SNEGSKA (reference sequence). The CDR3 protein is CSARDVRQGGSYGYTF. CDR3 DNA sequence: TGCAGTGCTAGAGATGTACGGCAAGGGGGCAGCTATGGCTACACCTTC.

The rearrangement links TRBV7-9 to TRBJ2-1; D is unresolved. Trimming cost V 5 bases and J 4 bases, with 6 bases left between them. The CDR3 runs 12 residues. Germline CDR1 and CDR2: SEHNR and FQNEAQ (reference sequence). Here the CDR3 DNA reads TGTGCCAGCAGCCGCCAGTACAATGAGCAGTTCTTC. It codes for CASSRQYNEQFF.

This rearrangement joins TRBV28 to TRBJ2-3; D is ambiguous. The germline V gene has CDR1 MDHEN and CDR2 SYDVKM. This CDR3 has 15 residues. With 6 bases removed from V and 8 bases from J, the gap between germline ends came to 21 bases. The CDR3 reads CASRTPIGLGGTQYF. CDR3 in DNA: TGTGCCAGCAGGACACCTATTGGTTTGGGCGGTACGCAGTATTTT.

This chain uses TRBV7-2 with TRBJ2-2; the D gene is possibly TRBD2 (5 bases). There are 14 residues in the CDR3. Germline V lookup: CDR1 SGHTA, CDR2 FQGNSA. Trimming took 1 base from V and 7 from J, leaving 10 bases between them. CDR3 in DNA: TGTGCCAGCAGCTTAGTAATAACTAGCGGGGAGCTGTTTTTT. Its translation: CASSLVITSGELFF.

This chain connects TRBV20-1 to TRBJ2-5; 8 bases match TRBD2. CDR1 and CDR2 (germline): DFQATT, SNEGSKA (reference sequence). There are 13 residues in the CDR3. Losses at the gene ends were 6 bases for V and 4 bases for J; bases not matched to a gene: 7. CDR3 sequence reads: CSARDGLAETQYF. The CDR3 DNA follows: TGCAGTGCCCGAGATGGACTAGCAGAGACCCAGTACTTC.

The rearrangement uses TRBV2 and TRBJ2-1; the D gene is possibly TRBD2 (5 bases). Germline V CDR1 and CDR2: SNHLY, FYNNEI. Trimming took off 6 bases at V and 4 bases at J, with 16 bases between the two ends. The CDR3 has 15 residues. The CDR3 sequence: CASSRGSGQYNEQFF. CDR3 coding DNA: TGTGCCAGCAGCCGAGGGAGCGGCCAGTACAATGAGCAGTTCTTC. Supplemented by reference TRBV2 and TRBJ2-1, the full variable domain reads EPEVTQTPSHQVTQMGQEVILRCVPISNHLYFYWYRQILGQKVEFLVSFYNNEISEKSEIFDDQFSVERPDGSNFTLKIRSTKLEDSAMYFCASSRGSGQYNEQFFGPGTRLTVL.

In its sample, this clonotype was seen a few times. The chain links TRBV29-1 to TRBJ1-2; 7 bases line up with TRBD1. Germline V lookup: CDR1 SQVTM, CDR2 ANQGSEA. The CDR3 runs 14 residues. The ends lost 3 bases at V and 4 bases at J; junction bases unmatched: 8. CDR3 sequence: CSVDQGDHSYGYTF. The CDR3 region has the DNA TGCAGCGTTGATCAGGGGGACCATAGCTATGGCTACACCTTC.

The chain employs TRBV9 and TRBJ2-1, with 7 bases fitting TRBD2. This CDR3 spans 15 amino acids. Per the germline V gene, CDR1 is SGDLS and CDR2 is YYNGEE. V lost 0 bases and J lost 1; bases outside the gene matches: 1. The CDR3 region is CASSVGAGSYNEQFF. In nucleotides, the CDR3 is TGTGCCAGCAGCGTAGGAGCGGGATCCTACAATGAGCAGTTCTTC.

The chain has TRBV4-1 and TRBJ2-1; 10 bases are shared with TRBD2. Germline V gene sequence: CDR1 MGHRA, CDR2 YSYEKL. The CDR3 consists of 16 residues. V dropped 1 base and J dropped 3; count of bases not matched to a gene: 3. CDR3 DNA sequence: TGCGCCAGCAGCCAAGGGACTAGCGGCCACTACAATGAGCAGTTCTTC. It specifies CASSQGTSGHYNEQFF.

Only a few counts were recorded for this clonotype. The V gene is TRBV4-1, the J gene TRBJ1-6; 8 nucleotides match TRBD1. Germline CDR1 and CDR2: MGHRA and YSYEKL. This CDR3 spans 15 amino acids. Trimming at V came to 4 bases and at J to 10 bases, leaving 9 bases not matched to a gene. The CDR3 region is CASSRLPGQVSPLHF. CDR3 bases: TGCGCCAGCAGCCGACTTCCGGGACAGGTATCACCCCTCCACTTT.

The V gene is TRBV7-8, the J gene TRBJ2-4, with TRBD1 matching 7 bases. This CDR3 spans 18 amino acids. With V trimmed by 3 bases and J by 1 base, 12 bases remained unmatched. Germline-derived CDR1 and CDR2 are SGHVS and FQNEAQ. The CDR3 DNA sequence: TGTGCCAGCAGCTTCAGGACTCAGGGGGATTCGGCCAAAAACATTCAGTACTTC. Its protein product is CASSFRTQGDSAKNIQYF.

CDR3 coding DNA: TGCAGCGTTGCGTCGACCTACAATGAGCAGTTCTTC. This translates into CSVASTYNEQFF. The rearrangement uses TRBV29-1 and TRBJ2-1; D gene uncertain. Germline lookup yields CDR1 SQVTM and CDR2 ANQGSEA. The V gene lost 4 bases and the J gene lost 2 bases, with 6 bases spanning the gap. The CDR3 covers 12 residues.

Turning to this clonotype: Sequence at one end of the junction differs from germline and may be a read error. The chain is built from TRBV5-1 and TRBJ1-1, with 8 nucleotides matching TRBD1. CDR3 length: 14 amino acids. Per the germline V gene, CDR1 is SGHRS and CDR2 is YFSETQ. The CDR3 region is CAGSAQGGNTEAFF. The CDR3 coding sequence is TGCGCCGGCAGCGCACAGGGGGGAAACACTGAAGCTTTCTTT.

This clonotype was observed a few times. The gene calls are TRBV27 and TRBJ2-7; D is possibly TRBD1 (6 bases). Germline V gene sequence: CDR1 MNHEY, CDR2 SMNVEV (reference sequence). This CDR3 region has 13 residues. Trimming stripped 5 bases from V and 9 bases from J, with 17 bases between. CDR3 sequence reads: CASSPPDSRRQYF. CDR3 coding DNA: TGTGCCAGCAGTCCGCCGGACAGCAGAAGGCAGTACTTC.

This rearrangement joins TRBV15 to TRBJ1-2, with 9 bases identical to TRBD1. This CDR3 has 15 amino acids. Germline V gene data show CDR1 as LNHNV and CDR2 as YYDKDF (reference sequence). Unmatched junction bases numbered 8, after V lost 0 bases and J lost 9 bases. The CDR3 spells CATSRDQGQGSSYTF. CDR3 sequence (DNA): TGTGCCACCAGCAGAGATCAAGGACAGGGGAGTAGCTACACCTTC.

This clonotype was observed a few times. CDR3 sequence: CASSFLSLRDRFNYGYTF. CDR3 in DNA: TGTGCCAGCAGTTTTCTTTCCCTCCGGGACAGGTTTAACTATGGCTACACCTTC. The chain has TRBV28 and TRBJ1-2, with TRBD1 identical over 8 bases. CDR3 length: 18 residues. The junction had 13 bases not matched to a gene; V was cut back by 3 bases and J by 1 base. Per germline, CDR1 MDHEN and CDR2 SYDVKM.

This clonotype was counted a few times. The chain joins TRBV28 to TRBJ2-7, with D possibly called TRBD1 or TRBD2 (5 bases each). V was shortened by 2 bases and J by 1 base, with 12 bases between the two germline ends. The germline gives CDR1 MDHEN, CDR2 SYDVKM. The CDR3 extends over 15 amino acids. CDR3 DNA sequence: TGTGCCAGCAGTTTACCCGGGACGGAGTCCTACGAGCAGTACTTC. As protein: CASSLPGTESYEQYF.

The table lists this clonotype with a few counts. The rearrangement joins TRBV27 to TRBJ2-3, with 10 nucleotides matching TRBD2. Germline CDR1 and CDR2: MNHEY and SMNVEV (reference sequence). The J segment lost 0 bases and the V segment lost 5 bases, leaving 5 bases of the junction unmatched. The CDR3 length is 16 residues. The DNA for the CDR3 is TGTGCCAGCAGTGCCACTAGCGGGGCTAGCACAGATACGCAGTATTTT. The encoded protein is CASSATSGASTDTQYF.

The rearrangement uses TRBV27 and TRBJ2-7, with D perhaps TRBD1 (6 bases). The CDR3 contains 14 residues. Per the germline V gene, CDR1 is MNHEY and CDR2 is SMNVEV (reference sequence). The ends were cut back, 6 bases at V and 2 bases at J, with 14 bases in the middle. The CDR3 bases are TGTGCCAGCAGGAATACAGGGTCACCCTACGAGCAGTACTTC. Translated: CASRNTGSPYEQYF.

This clonotype was counted between two and nine times. This chain connects TRBV24-1 to TRBJ2-7; 8 nucleotides agree with TRBD2. J was trimmed by 2 bases and V by 7 bases; bases with no gene match: 12. The CDR3 has 16 residues. The germline V gene encodes CDR1 KGHDR and CDR2 SFDVKD. The chain's CDR3 is CATSLIRSGRTYEQYF. The CDR3 region has the DNA TGTGCCACCAGCCTGATCAGGAGCGGGAGAACCTACGAGCAGTACTTC.

Remarks on this clonotype: Possible read error: a much larger clone is one base away. This sequence joins TRBV29-1 and TRBJ2-7; possibly TRBD1 for D (6 bases). The DNA end is a closer match to TRBJ2-1, so the J assignment may be wrong. CDR1 is SQVTM and CDR2 is ANQGSEA in the germline V gene. This CDR3 has 12 residues. The CDR3 nucleotides are TGCAGCGCCCGGCAGGGGCCCTACGAGCAGTTCTTC. Amino acids: CSARQGPYEQFF.

This clonotype has ten or more counts. The rearrangement links TRBV11-2 to TRBJ2-4; D uncertain. Germline-derived CDR1 and CDR2 are SGHAT and FQNNGV. V was shortened by 2 bases and J by 0 bases, with 17 bases between the two germline ends. The length of the CDR3 is 18 residues. CDR3 nucleotides: TGTGCCAGCAGCTTAATCATACACGGCATAATAGCCAAAAACATTCAGTACTTC. Translating gives CASSLIIHGIIAKNIQYF.

V gene TRBV7-2 combines with J gene TRBJ2-4; D is tentatively TRBD1 or TRBD2 (7 bases each). The germline V gene encodes CDR1 SGHTA and CDR2 FQGNSA. The V end was cut by 1 base, the J end by 5 bases, with 15 bases between. CDR3 size: 16 residues. The CDR3 DNA follows: TGTGCCAGCAGCTTAGGGTTGGGAGGGGGCCAAAACATTCAGTACTTC. This codes for CASSLGLGGGQNIQYF.

This clonotype was detected only once. A much larger clonotype is one base distant, so this may be a read error. The rearrangement uses TRBV20-1 and TRBJ2-4; 15 bases agree with TRBD2. The end of the DNA aligns better with TRBJ2-7, so the J call may be wrong. There are 16 residues in the CDR3. Per the germline V gene, CDR1 is DFQATT and CDR2 is SNEGSKA (reference sequence). CDR3: CSAEGLAGGLTGEQYF. CDR3 DNA sequence: TGCAGTGCTGAGGGACTAGCGGGAGGTCTTACGGGCGAGCAGTACTTC.

This chain uses TRBV20-1 with TRBJ2-3; D is unclear. The germline gives CDR1 DFQATT, CDR2 SNEGSKA (reference sequence). There are 10 residues in the CDR3. Trimming stripped 6 bases from V and 2 bases from J, with 3 bases between. This CDR3 reads CSANTDTQYF. CDR3 sequence (DNA): TGCAGTGCCAACACAGATACGCAGTATTTT.

The chain has TRBV28 and TRBJ2-5; TRBD1 or TRBD2 may be the D gene (6 bases each). The J call may be in error: the DNA end matches TRBJ2-7 better. The germline V gene has CDR1 MDHEN and CDR2 SYDVKM. The CDR3 contains 15 residues. The chain's CDR3 is CASSLRGEWAYEQYF. The CDR3 coding sequence is TGTGCCAGCAGTTTAAGGGGGGAGTGGGCCTACGAGCAGTACTTC.